This TCR beta chain is drawn from a study of pediatric ulcerative colitis. The count of this clone is one. Its antigen remains unidentified. Generated by immunoSEQ multiplex PCR, the TCRdb table keeps only in-frame clones and is missing some. The table has about 60,000 clones, over 80% seen once. Study findings and constraints: This repertoire reflects total lymphocytes rather than subpopulations like regulatory T cells. Two patients' blood samples yielded substantially fewer templates. Blood-rectal clonal overlap within each person was significantly higher in ulcerative colitis patients than controls.

The CDR3 is made up of 9 amino acids. CDR1 and CDR2 (germline): SGHVS, FQNEAQ. V lost 3 bases and J 10 bases, leaving 3 bases between the germline ends. The sequencing sample was made of blood. The V and J genes are TRBV7-8 and TRBJ2-5; no clear D. The sequence came from a boy younger than 18 who was a control in a study of pediatric ulcerative colitis. The CDR3 DNA sequence: TGTGCCAGCAGCTTCTTCCAGTACTTC. The encoded protein is CASSFFQYF.